The 16 T cell receptor beta chains presented below share a single source sample, sequenced in a study of identical twins (dated by TCRdb to about 2016). Libraries were built with 5' RACE. Data came from an Illumina HiSeq 2000. The public reads were reprocessed in TCRdb via fastp at Q25 and MiXCR, keeping in-frame beta chains. Each CDR3 protein gets just one entry, which takes the most common genes and DNA from the rows behind it. For this sample the table gives 450,000 to 650,000 distinct CDR3 sequences, of which around 15% were detected only once. 0.44% of the sample comes from the top ten. Another study also made use of these data, one on yellow fever vaccine responses in identical twins.

The material sequenced was CD4+ T cells sorted from blood. The receptors here all came from a woman between 18 and 29 years old in good health.

This clonotype has a handful of counts. The rearrangement uses TRBV18 and TRBJ2-5; 12 positions agree with TRBD2. This CDR3 is built from 19 residues. CDR1 and CDR2 (germline): KGHSH, LQKENI. V was clipped by 1 base and J by 4 bases; unmatched bases: 13. For the CDR3, the DNA is TGTGCCAGCTCACCACGGACTAGCGGGACGGACCCTCCGGGAGAGACCCAGTACTTC. It specifies CASSPRTSGTDPPGETQYF.

This clonotype appeared many times. The chain employs TRBV2 and TRBJ2-1, with unresolved D. The CDR3 consists of 10 residues. Germline V gene sequence: CDR1 SNHLY, CDR2 FYNNEI. Trimming left V 6 bases short and J 4 bases short, with 1 base between. CDR3 amino acids: CASRYNEQFF. DNA for the CDR3: TGTGCCAGCAGGTACAATGAGCAGTTCTTC. The entire variable domain, with the rest obtained from reference TRBV2 and TRBJ2-1, is as follows: EPEVTQTPSHQVTQMGQEVILRCVPISNHLYFYWYRQILGQKVEFLVSFYNNEISEKSEIFDDQFSVERPDGSNFTLKIRSTKLEDSAMYFCASRYNEQFFGPGTRLTVL.

The rearrangement joins TRBV4-1 to TRBJ2-7; 13 bases fit TRBD2. Germline assignment: CDR1 MGHRA and CDR2 YSYEKL. This CDR3 has 16 residues. With 1 base clipped from V and 7 bases from J, the junction kept 7 bases outside the gene matches. CDR3 sequence: CASSQGTSGSLREQYF. The CDR3 DNA follows: TGCGCCAGCAGCCAAGGGACTAGCGGGAGTTTGAGGGAGCAGTACTTC.

V is TRBV4-2 and J is TRBJ2-5; possibly TRBD1 for D (5 bases). Looked up from germline, CDR1 is LGHNA and CDR2 is YNFKEQ. This CDR3 spans 15 amino acids. V lost 1 base and J lost 5, with 14 bases in between. CDR3 amino acids: CASSQAYQGTETQYF. The CDR3 region has the DNA TGTGCCAGCAGCCAAGCGTACCAGGGCACCGAGACCCAGTACTTC.

This clonotype was recorded a few times. The chain combines TRBV12-3 or TRBV12-4 with TRBJ2-7; a weak D match, TRBD1 (6 bases). The CDR3 runs to 13 residues. V was shortened by 5 bases and J by 4 bases, with 12 bases between the two germline ends. In DNA form, the CDR3 reads TGTGCCAGCAGTCTGCGACAGGAATACGAGCAGTACTTC. Amino acids: CASSLRQEYEQYF.

The chain links TRBV6-1 to TRBJ2-2; 8 bases align to TRBD1. Germline trimming cut 6 bases from V and 3 bases from J; bases unmatched to any gene: 6. Germline assignment: CDR1 MNHNS and CDR2 SASEGT. The CDR3 has 15 amino acids. The CDR3 loop reads CASSRGQGDTGELFF. DNA for the CDR3: TGTGCCAGCAGCCGAGGACAGGGCGACACCGGGGAGCTGTTTTTT.

This clonotype has just a few counts. The rearrangement uses TRBV6-1 and TRBJ2-2; no definite D call. The CDR3 runs 15 residues. Trimming pared 3 bases from V and 7 bases from J, leaving 15 bases between. CDR1 is MNHNS, CDR2 SASEGT, per germline. This CDR3 is CASSDGAWSFGELFF. CDR3 nucleotides: TGTGCCAGCAGTGACGGTGCCTGGAGCTTCGGGGAGCTGTTTTTT.

This clonotype was found a few times. This rearrangement joins TRBV11-2 to TRBJ1-4; 7 nucleotides match TRBD1. V was clipped by 2 bases and J by 7 bases; unmatched bases: 10. Germline V gene data show CDR1 as SGHAT and CDR2 as FQNNGV. The CDR3 is 16 residues long. The CDR3 spells CASSLTGTPGGEKLFF. The CDR3 coding sequence is TGTGCCAGCAGCTTAACCGGGACACCAGGGGGTGAAAAACTGTTTTTT.

This chain links TRBV5-1 with TRBJ2-2; TRBD1 or TRBD2 may be the D gene (5 bases each). Germline assignment: CDR1 SGHRS and CDR2 YFSETQ. This CDR3 is built from 16 residues. The V end was cut by 2 bases, the J end by 3 bases, with 14 bases between. CDR3 coding DNA: TGCGCCAGCAGCTTTCTGGGACCAAAAGACACCGGGGAGCTGTTTTTT. Protein sequence: CASSFLGPKDTGELFF.

The chain recombines TRBV20-1 with TRBJ2-5; 12 bases fit TRBD2. CDR3 length equals 16 residues. Looked up from germline, CDR1 is DFQATT and CDR2 is SNEGSKA (reference sequence). J was trimmed by 1 base and V by 3 bases; bases with no gene match: 6. CDR3 in DNA: TGCAGTGCTAGTAGGCTAGCGGGAGGGGCCCAAGAGACCCAGTACTTC. It is translated as CSASRLAGGAQETQYF.

The rearrangement uses TRBV5-4 and TRBJ2-1; the D is unclear. Germline loops: CDR1 SGHNT, CDR2 YYREEE (reference sequence). V lost 2 bases to trimming and J lost 0 bases, with 12 bases between them. The CDR3 runs to 16 residues. CDR3 nucleotides: TGTGCCAGCAGCTTAAAAGCGCTGAGCTCCTACAATGAGCAGTTCTTC. This gives the protein CASSLKALSSYNEQFF.

J is TRBJ2-1 and V is TRBV29-1; D uncertain. With 4 bases removed from V and 6 bases from J, the gap between germline ends came to 7 bases. This CDR3 has 11 residues. Looked up from germline, CDR1 is SQVTM and CDR2 is ANQGSEA. CDR3 bases: TGCAGCGTTGCCAGTCGCAATGAGCAGTTCTTC. Translated: CSVASRNEQFF.

This clonotype was detected a few times. The rearrangement joins TRBV3-1 to TRBJ2-1; TRBD2 matches 7 bases. Trimming took 3 bases from V and 2 from J; bases not matched to a gene: 4. Germline V gene data show CDR1 as LGHDT and CDR2 as YNNKEL (reference sequence). This CDR3 is 15 amino acids long. CDR3 coding DNA: TGTGCCAGCAGCCATGGGGACTACACCTACAATGAGCAGTTCTTC. It codes for CASSHGDYTYNEQFF.

The V gene is TRBV4-1, the J gene TRBJ2-4; possibly TRBD1 for D (6 bases). Trimming removed 1 base at V and 2 bases at J, with 21 bases between. The CDR3 totals 19 residues. CDR1 is MGHRA and CDR2 is YSYEKL in the germline V gene. In nucleotides, the CDR3 is TGCGCCAGCAGCCAAGGCGAATTGGGTGGGGGACACTCCAAAAACATTCAGTACTTC. This encodes CASSQGELGGGHSKNIQYF.

This clonotype appeared many times. The chain joins TRBV29-1 to TRBJ1-4; tentative D call: TRBD1 (6 bases). Germline lookup yields CDR1 SQVTM and CDR2 ANQGSEA. Between the trimmed V and J ends, which lost 4 bases and 4 bases, there was a span of 10 bases. The CDR3 runs to 13 residues. The CDR3 region has the DNA TGCAGCGTTGGGGGGCCGGGTAATGAAAAACTGTTTTTT. It yields the protein CSVGGPGNEKLFF.

The chain recombines TRBV15 with TRBJ2-1; 7 nucleotides align to TRBD1. Trimming at V came to 1 base and at J to 4 bases, leaving 4 bases not matched to a gene. Germline lookup yields CDR1 LNHNV and CDR2 YYDKDF (reference sequence). This CDR3 contains 15 residues. The DNA for the CDR3 is TGTGCCACCAGCAGAGGGGGACAGCGATACAATGAGCAGTTCTTC. Translating gives CATSRGGQRYNEQFF.